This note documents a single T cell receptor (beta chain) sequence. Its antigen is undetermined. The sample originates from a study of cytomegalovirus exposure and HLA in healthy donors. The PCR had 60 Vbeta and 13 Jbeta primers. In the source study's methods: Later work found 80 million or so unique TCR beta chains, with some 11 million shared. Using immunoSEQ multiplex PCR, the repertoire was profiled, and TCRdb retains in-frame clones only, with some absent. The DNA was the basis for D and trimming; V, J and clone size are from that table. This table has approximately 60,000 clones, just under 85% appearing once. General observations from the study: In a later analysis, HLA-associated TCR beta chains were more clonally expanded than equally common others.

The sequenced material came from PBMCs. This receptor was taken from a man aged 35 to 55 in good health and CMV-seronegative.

The CDR3 spells CASSFGTPSLLEAFF. CDR3 sequence (DNA): TGCGCCAGCAGCTTCGGGACTCCTTCGCTCCTTGAAGCTTTCTTT. The V gene is TRBV5-1, the J gene TRBJ1-1; the D gene is possibly TRBD1 (5 bases). Germline V gene sequence: CDR1 SGHRS, CDR2 YFSETQ. Trimming cost V 2 bases and J 7 bases, with 18 bases left between them. This CDR3 contains 15 residues.